The 19 T cell receptor beta chains listed next were all sequenced from one sample in a study of control samples from healthy donors and cancer patients. Using immunoSEQ multiplex PCR, the repertoire was profiled, and TCRdb retains in-frame clones only, with some absent. Recorded for this sample: fewer than 250,000 clones. The specimen sequenced was blood. All receptors come from a young woman in good health.

The chain carries TRBV19 and TRBJ1-5; 9 bases fit TRBD1. This CDR3 spans 16 amino acids. V lost 7 bases to trimming and J lost 0 bases; unmatched junction nucleotides: 7. Germline assignment: CDR1 LNHDA and CDR2 SQIVND (reference sequence). Here the CDR3 DNA reads TGTGCCAGTACTCTGACAGGGGGATATAGCAATCAGCCCCAGCATTTT. The encoded protein is CASTLTGGYSNQPQHF. The full variable domain, completed using reference TRBV19 and TRBJ1-5, is DGGITQSPKYLFRKEGQNVTLSCEQNLNHDAMYWYRQDPGQGLRLIYYSQIVNDFQKGDIAEGYSVSREKKESFPLTVTSAQKNPTAFYLCASTLTGGYSNQPQHFGDGTRLSIL.

The rearrangement joins TRBV11-2 to TRBJ2-1; 7 bases agree with TRBD2. V trimming: 3 bases; J trimming: 3 bases; junction bases outside the gene matches: 5. The V gene's germline CDR1 is SGHAT and CDR2 FQNNGV. The CDR3 contains 15 residues. The CDR3 DNA follows: TGTGCCAGCAGCTTTTCCGGGGGGTTCTACAATGAGCAGTTCTTC. Encoded protein: CASSFSGGFYNEQFF. The whole variable domain, remainder taken from reference TRBV11-2 and TRBJ2-1, is EAGVAQSPRYKIIEKRQSVAFWCNPISGHATLYWYQQILGQGPKLLIQFQNNGVVDDSQLPKDRFSAERLKGVDSTLKIQPAKLEDSAVYLCASSFSGGFYNEQFFGPGTRLTVL.

CDR3 region: CASSEPRGNTEAFF. The DNA of the CDR3 is TGCGCCAGCAGCGAACCACGGGGGAACACTGAAGCTTTCTTT. The chain uses TRBV4-1 and TRBJ1-1; D is undetermined. The CDR3 is 14 amino acids. With 5 bases removed from V and 1 base from J, the gap between germline ends came to 11 bases. Germline values: CDR1 MGHRA, CDR2 YSYEKL.

V usage is TRBV3-1 (or the pseudogene TRBV3-2) and J usage is TRBJ2-1; 7 bases align to TRBD2. Germline V CDR1 and CDR2: LGHDT, YNNKEL (reference sequence). The V and J ends lost 4 bases and 6 bases, in that order; junction bases with no gene match: 3. This CDR3 has 13 amino acids. This CDR3 reads CASSPAGVNEQFF. CDR3 in DNA: TGTGCCAGCAGCCCGGCGGGGGTCAATGAGCAGTTCTTC.

The chain employs TRBV28 and TRBJ2-7; 8 nucleotides match TRBD1. J gave up 0 bases and V 3 bases, and 16 bases lay outside the gene matches. There are 19 residues in the CDR3. The germline gives CDR1 MDHEN, CDR2 SYDVKM. The CDR3 DNA is TGTGCCAGCAGTTTGATCAAAGAACCGGGACAGGCCTACTCCTACGAGCAGTACTTC. As protein: CASSLIKEPGQAYSYEQYF.

CDR3 sequence: CASSFEPVYTEAFF. The CDR3 DNA reads as TGTGCCAGCAGCTTTGAACCAGTATACACTGAAGCTTTCTTT. The chain is built from TRBV5-8 and TRBJ1-1; no firm D call. This CDR3 has 14 amino acids. Germline values: CDR1 SGHTS, CDR2 YDEGEE. V lost 2 bases to trimming and J lost 3 bases, with 11 bases between them.

This rearrangement joins TRBV7-2 to TRBJ2-7; D is possibly TRBD2 (5 bases). V was clipped by 3 bases and J by 0 bases, with 12 bases between them. CDR1 and CDR2 from the germline V gene are SGHTA and FQGNSA. There are 15 residues in the CDR3. The DNA for the CDR3 is TGTGCCAGCAGCTTGAGGGCGGTAAACTCCTACGAGCAGTACTTC. This gives the protein CASSLRAVNSYEQYF.

The J gene is TRBJ1-3, the V gene TRBV28; D not certain. Trimming removed 2 bases from V and 2 bases from J, with 13 bases in between. The CDR3 has 16 residues. Germline V gene data show CDR1 as MDHEN and CDR2 as SYDVKM. The CDR3 bases are TGTGCCAGCAGTTTAGCCGGTTTTTTTGCTGGAAACACCATATATTTT. It translates to CASSLAGFFAGNTIYF.

The chain couples TRBV5-1 to TRBJ2-7, with 9 bases identical to TRBD2. This CDR3 is 15 amino acids long. Germline values: CDR1 SGHRS, CDR2 YFSETQ. The trim removed 5 bases at V and 2 bases at J, leaving 8 bases unmatched. The CDR3 here is CASRLLAGTTYEQYF. As DNA, the CDR3 is TGCGCCAGCAGGCTTCTAGCGGGGACCACCTACGAGCAGTACTTC.

This rearrangement joins TRBV7-2 to TRBJ2-7; 8 bases are shared with TRBD2. Germline V gene lookup returns CDR1 SGHTA and CDR2 FQGNSA. The CDR3 consists of 15 residues. After removal of 5 bases from V and 3 bases from J, the junction contained 9 bases not matched to a gene. For the CDR3, the DNA is TGTGCCAGCAGCCGCCCCGGGGGGGGAGGCTACGAGCAGTACTTC. It codes for CASSRPGGGGYEQYF.

The gene calls are TRBV3-1 (or the pseudogene TRBV3-2) and TRBJ2-7; 10 nucleotides match TRBD2. V dropped 1 base and J dropped 0; count of bases not matched to a gene: 9. The CDR3 loop spans 18 amino acids. Germline V gene data show CDR1 as LGHDT and CDR2 as YNNKEL (reference sequence). CDR3: CASSQVGAGGRSSYEQYF. DNA of the CDR3: TGTGCCAGCAGCCAAGTAGGAGCGGGGGGGCGGAGCTCCTACGAGCAGTACTTC.

V and J are TRBV7-9 and TRBJ1-1; D is undetermined. Germline assignment: CDR1 SEHNR and CDR2 FQNEAQ (reference sequence). CDR3 length equals 12 residues. The V gene lost 5 bases and the J gene lost 3 bases, with 7 bases spanning the gap. The CDR3 DNA reads TGTGCCAGCAGCCTAGGGTACACTGAAGCTTTCTTT. It translates to CASSLGYTEAFF.

The chain recombines TRBV5-4 with TRBJ2-7; no definite D call. The length of the CDR3 is 18 residues. The germline CDR1 and CDR2 sequences are SGHNT and YYREEE (reference sequence). V gave up 4 bases and J gave up 4 bases, with 27 bases separating them. The CDR3: CASSLVINPDWTVYEQYF. CDR3 nucleotides: TGTGCCAGCAGCCTGGTAATTAATCCCGACTGGACGGTGTACGAGCAGTACTTC.

This chain joins TRBV27 and TRBJ1-5, with D uncertain. V dropped 4 bases and J dropped 6 bases, with 10 bases sitting between them. CDR3 length: 13 residues. CDR1 is MNHEY and CDR2 is SMNVEV in the germline V gene (reference sequence). CDR3: CASSYTFTQPQHF. CDR3 in DNA: TGTGCCAGCAGTTACACATTTACTCAGCCCCAGCATTTT.

The chain combines TRBV15 with TRBJ1-1; no firm D call. The CDR3 sequence is 14 residues long. Germline assignment: CDR1 LNHNV and CDR2 YYDKDF (reference sequence). Between the trimmed V and J ends, which lost 0 bases and 4 bases, there was a span of 9 bases. CDR3: CATSRDLGPTEAFF. CDR3 DNA: TGTGCCACCAGCAGAGACTTAGGGCCCACTGAAGCTTTCTTT.

The chain uses TRBV24-1 and TRBJ2-3; D might be TRBD1 (7 bases). V was trimmed by 5 bases and J by 0 bases, leaving 8 bases between them. Per the germline V gene, CDR1 is KGHDR and CDR2 is SFDVKD. The CDR3 consists of 14 residues. The CDR3 region is CATSAGGSTDTQYF. The CDR3 DNA is TGTGCCACCAGTGCAGGGGGGAGCACAGATACGCAGTATTTT.

This sequence joins TRBV19 and TRBJ2-7, with D possibly called TRBD1 or TRBD2 (5 bases each). The CDR3 runs to 14 residues. The V gene's germline CDR1 is LNHDA and CDR2 SQIVND (reference sequence). Trimming removed 3 bases at V and 7 bases at J, with 16 bases between. The CDR3 here is CASSIDRGVGEQYF. The CDR3 DNA reads as TGTGCCAGTAGTATCGATCGGGGCGTGGGAGAGCAGTACTTC.

V usage is TRBV3-1 (or the pseudogene TRBV3-2) and J usage is TRBJ2-7; D gene unclear. The CDR3 length is 14 residues. In germline, CDR1 is LGHDT, CDR2 YNNKEL (reference sequence). V shed 1 base and J shed 4 bases, with 11 bases lying between them. The CDR3 DNA follows: TGTGCCAGCAGCCAAGTCATAACTCCTTACGAGCAGTACTTC. Translated, it gives CASSQVITPYEQYF.

This chain joins TRBV18 and TRBJ2-1; D might be TRBD1 (6 bases). V was shortened by 11 bases and J by 5 bases, with 25 bases between the two germline ends. Germline V gene sequence: CDR1 KGHSH, CDR2 LQKENI. The CDR3 is 16 residues long. The CDR3, as DNA: TGTGCCGGGACATTCGAAGGGGTTGAACGAGACAATGAGCAGTTCTTC. Its translation is CAGTFEGVERDNEQFF.